This T cell receptor (beta chain) was sequenced in a study of shared clonotypes between healthy human individuals. Study results and limitations: Large depth notwithstanding, sorted-subset sequencing proved incomplete by rarefaction. The study found lower generation probabilities in non-shared clonotypes than in those shared by all four donors.

This CDR3 is built from 13 residues. V dropped 6 bases and J dropped 4 bases, with 9 bases sitting between them. CDR1 is ENHRY, CDR2 SYGVKD, per germline. Comment on this clone: Its cognate antigen is unknown.

TCRdb's table, derived via immunoSEQ multiplex PCR, lists solely in-frame clones and lacks some. The table lists about 1 million clones, under 80% of them singletons, with about 1.5% in the top ten. The study drew all its donors from Caucasian adults living in Nashville, Tennessee. The receptor's source is a man younger than 30 in good health. Sequencing was done on a sample of memory CD4+ T cells sorted from blood. Subset denoted: CD45RA-negative fraction. The chain employs TRBV10-3 and TRBJ2-2; D gene uncertain. DNA for the CDR3: TGTGCCATCAGGGACGGGCCCACCGGGGAGCTGTTTTTT. It specifies CAIRDGPTGELFF.